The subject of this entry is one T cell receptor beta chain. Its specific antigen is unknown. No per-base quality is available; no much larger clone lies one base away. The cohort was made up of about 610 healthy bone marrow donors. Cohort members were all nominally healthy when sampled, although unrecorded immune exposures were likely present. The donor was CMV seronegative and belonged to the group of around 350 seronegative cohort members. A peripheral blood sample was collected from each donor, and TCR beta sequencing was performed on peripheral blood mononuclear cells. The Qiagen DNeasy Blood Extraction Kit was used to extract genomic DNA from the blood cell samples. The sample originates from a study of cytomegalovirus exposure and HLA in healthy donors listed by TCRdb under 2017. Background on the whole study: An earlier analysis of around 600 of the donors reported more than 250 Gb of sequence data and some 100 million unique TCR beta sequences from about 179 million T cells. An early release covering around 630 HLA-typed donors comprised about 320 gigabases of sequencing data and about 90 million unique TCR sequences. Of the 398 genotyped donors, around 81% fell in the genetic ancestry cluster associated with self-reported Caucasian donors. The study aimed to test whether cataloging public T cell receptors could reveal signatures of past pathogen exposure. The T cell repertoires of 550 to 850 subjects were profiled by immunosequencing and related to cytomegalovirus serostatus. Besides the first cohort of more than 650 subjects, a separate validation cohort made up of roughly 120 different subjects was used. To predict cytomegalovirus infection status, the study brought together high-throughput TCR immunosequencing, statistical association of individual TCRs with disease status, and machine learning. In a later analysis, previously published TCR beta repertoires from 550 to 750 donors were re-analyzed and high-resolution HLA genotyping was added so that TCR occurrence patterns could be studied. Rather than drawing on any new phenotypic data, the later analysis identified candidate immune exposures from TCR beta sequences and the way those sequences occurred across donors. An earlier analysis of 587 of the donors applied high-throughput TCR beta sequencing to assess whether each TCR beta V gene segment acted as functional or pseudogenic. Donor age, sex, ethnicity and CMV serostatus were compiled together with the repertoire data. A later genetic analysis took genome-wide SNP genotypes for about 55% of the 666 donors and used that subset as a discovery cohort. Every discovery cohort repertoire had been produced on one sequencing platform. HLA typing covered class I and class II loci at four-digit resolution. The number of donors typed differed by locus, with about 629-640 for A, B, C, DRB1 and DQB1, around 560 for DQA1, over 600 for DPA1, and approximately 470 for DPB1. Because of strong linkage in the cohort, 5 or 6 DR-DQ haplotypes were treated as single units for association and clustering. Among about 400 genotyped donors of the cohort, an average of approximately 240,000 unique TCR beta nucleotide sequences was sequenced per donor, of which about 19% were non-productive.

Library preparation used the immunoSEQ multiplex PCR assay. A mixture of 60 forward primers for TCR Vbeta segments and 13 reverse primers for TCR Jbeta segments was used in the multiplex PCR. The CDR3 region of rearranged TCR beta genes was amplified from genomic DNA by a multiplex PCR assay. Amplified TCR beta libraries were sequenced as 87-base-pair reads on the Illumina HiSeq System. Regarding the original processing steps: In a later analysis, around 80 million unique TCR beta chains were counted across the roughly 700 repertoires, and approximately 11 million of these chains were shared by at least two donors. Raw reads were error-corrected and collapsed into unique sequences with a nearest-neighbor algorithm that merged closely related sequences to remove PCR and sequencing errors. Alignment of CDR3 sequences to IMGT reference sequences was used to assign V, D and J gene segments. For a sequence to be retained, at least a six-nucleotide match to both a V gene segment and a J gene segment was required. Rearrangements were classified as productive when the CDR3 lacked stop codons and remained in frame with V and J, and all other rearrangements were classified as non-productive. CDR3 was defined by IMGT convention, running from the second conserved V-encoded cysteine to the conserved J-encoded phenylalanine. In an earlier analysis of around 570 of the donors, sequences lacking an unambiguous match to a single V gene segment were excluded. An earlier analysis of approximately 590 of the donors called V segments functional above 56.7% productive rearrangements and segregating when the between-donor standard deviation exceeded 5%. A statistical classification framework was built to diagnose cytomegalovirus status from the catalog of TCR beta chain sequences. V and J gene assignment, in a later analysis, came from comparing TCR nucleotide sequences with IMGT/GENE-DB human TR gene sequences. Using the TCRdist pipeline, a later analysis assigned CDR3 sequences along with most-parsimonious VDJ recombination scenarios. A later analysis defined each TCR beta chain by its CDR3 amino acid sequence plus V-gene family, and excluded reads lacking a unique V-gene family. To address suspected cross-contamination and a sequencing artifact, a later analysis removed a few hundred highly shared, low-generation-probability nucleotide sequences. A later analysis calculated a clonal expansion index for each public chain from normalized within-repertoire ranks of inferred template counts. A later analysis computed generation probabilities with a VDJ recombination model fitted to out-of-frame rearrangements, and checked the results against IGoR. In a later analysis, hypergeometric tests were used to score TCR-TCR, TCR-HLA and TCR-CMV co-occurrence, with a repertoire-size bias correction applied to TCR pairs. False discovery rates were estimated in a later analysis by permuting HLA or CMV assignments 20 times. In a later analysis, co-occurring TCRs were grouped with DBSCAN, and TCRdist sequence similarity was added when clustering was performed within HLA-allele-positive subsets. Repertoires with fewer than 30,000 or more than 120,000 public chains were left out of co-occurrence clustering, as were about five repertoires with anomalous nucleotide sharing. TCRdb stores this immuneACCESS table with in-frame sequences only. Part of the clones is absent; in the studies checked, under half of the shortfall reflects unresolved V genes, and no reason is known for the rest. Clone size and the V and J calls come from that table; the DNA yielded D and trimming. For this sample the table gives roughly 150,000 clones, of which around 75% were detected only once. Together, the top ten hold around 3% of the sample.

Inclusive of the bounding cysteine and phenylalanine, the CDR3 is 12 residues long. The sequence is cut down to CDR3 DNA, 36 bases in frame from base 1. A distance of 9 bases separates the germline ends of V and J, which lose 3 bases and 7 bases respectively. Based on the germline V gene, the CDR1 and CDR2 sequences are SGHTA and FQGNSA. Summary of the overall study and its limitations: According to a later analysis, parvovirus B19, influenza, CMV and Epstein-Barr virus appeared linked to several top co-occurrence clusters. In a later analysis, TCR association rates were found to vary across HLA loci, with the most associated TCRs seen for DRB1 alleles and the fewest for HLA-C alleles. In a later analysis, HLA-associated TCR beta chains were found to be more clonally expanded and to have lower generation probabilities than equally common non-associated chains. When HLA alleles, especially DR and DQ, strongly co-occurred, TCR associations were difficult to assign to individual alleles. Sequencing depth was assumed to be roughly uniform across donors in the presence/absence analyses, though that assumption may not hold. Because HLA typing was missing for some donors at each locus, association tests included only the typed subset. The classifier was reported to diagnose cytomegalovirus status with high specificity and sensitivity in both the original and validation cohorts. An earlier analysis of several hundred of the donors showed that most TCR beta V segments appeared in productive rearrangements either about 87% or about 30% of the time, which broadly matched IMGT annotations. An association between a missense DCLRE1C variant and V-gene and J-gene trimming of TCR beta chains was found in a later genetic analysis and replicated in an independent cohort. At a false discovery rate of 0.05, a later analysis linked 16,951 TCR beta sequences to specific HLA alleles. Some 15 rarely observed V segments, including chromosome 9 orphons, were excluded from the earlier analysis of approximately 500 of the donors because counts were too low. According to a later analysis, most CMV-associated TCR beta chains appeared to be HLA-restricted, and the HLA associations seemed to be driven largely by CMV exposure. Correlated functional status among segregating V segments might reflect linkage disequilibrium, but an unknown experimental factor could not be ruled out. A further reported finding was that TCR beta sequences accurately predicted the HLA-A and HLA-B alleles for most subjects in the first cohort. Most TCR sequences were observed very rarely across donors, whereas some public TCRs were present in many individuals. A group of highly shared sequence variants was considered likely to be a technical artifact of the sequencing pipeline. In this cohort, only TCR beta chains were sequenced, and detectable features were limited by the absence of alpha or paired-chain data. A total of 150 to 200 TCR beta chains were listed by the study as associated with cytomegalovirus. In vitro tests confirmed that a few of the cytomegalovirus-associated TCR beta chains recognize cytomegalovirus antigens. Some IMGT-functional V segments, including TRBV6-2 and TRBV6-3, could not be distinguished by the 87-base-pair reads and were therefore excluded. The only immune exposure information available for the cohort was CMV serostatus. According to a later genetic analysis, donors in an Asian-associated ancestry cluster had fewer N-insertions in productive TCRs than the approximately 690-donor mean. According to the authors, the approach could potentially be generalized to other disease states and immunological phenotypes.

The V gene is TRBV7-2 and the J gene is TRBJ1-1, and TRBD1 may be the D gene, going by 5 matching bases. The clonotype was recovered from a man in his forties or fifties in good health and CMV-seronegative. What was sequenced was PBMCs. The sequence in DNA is TGTGCCAGCAGCTTTGGGGGGAATGAAGCTTTCTTT. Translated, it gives CASSFGGNEAFF.